What follows are 14 T cell receptor beta chains derived from one specimen sequenced in a study of shared clonotypes between healthy human individuals (dated by TCRdb to about 2020). Library creation used the immunoSEQ multiplex PCR assay. The immuneACCESS repertoire file appears here via TCRdb, limited to in-frame rearrangements. These files lack a portion of the clones; in checked studies, under half of the deficit traces to unresolved V genes, and the cause of the others is not known. The sample records 2 million to 2.5 million clones, approximately 94% of which are singletons. The top ten clones comprise roughly 0.13% of the sample. The sequenced sample was naive CD4+ T cells sorted from blood. The intended sense of this specimen's cell subset or site label: CD45RA+ positively selected. The source is a man aged 18 to 30 in good health.

This chain joins TRBV2 and TRBJ1-5, with TRBD1 matching over 7 bases. The CDR3 contains 14 residues. V lost 6 bases, J lost 9 bases, and 11 bases stayed unmatched. Germline CDR1 and CDR2: SNHLY and FYNNEI. The CDR3 loop reads CASRGQADLRPQHF. CDR3 in DNA: TGTGCCAGCAGAGGACAGGCCGACTTGAGGCCCCAGCATTTT.

The chain uses TRBV5-1 and TRBJ2-2; TRBD2 might be the D (6 bases). V was trimmed by 2 bases and J by 2 bases, leaving 10 bases between them. This CDR3 spans 15 amino acids. CDR1 and CDR2 from the germline V gene are SGHRS and YFSETQ. CDR3 sequence reads: CASSFQGGNTGELFF. In DNA form, the CDR3 reads TGCGCCAGCAGCTTCCAGGGAGGTAACACCGGGGAGCTGTTTTTT.

The J gene is TRBJ2-3, the V gene TRBV18; 8 nucleotides align to TRBD1. Germline CDR1 and CDR2: KGHSH and LQKENI. V lost 2 bases, J lost 2 bases, and 6 bases stayed unmatched. The CDR3 extends over 16 amino acids. The CDR3 loop reads CASSPGQGLFTDTQYF. CDR3 coding DNA: TGTGCCAGCTCACCAGGACAGGGATTATTCACAGATACGCAGTATTTT.

The rearrangement uses TRBV10-1 and TRBJ2-1, with a weak D call TRBD2 (7 bases). The CDR3 extends over 15 amino acids. Between the trimmed V and J ends, which lost 4 bases and 1 base, there was a span of 11 bases. The V gene's germline CDR1 is WNHNN and CDR2 SYGVQD (reference sequence). This chain's CDR3 is CASSVEGGSYNEQFF. CDR3 DNA: TGCGCCAGCAGTGTTGAGGGGGGGTCCTACAATGAGCAGTTCTTC.

The rearrangement links TRBV10-3 to TRBJ1-2; TRBD1 aligns across 8 bases. Germline V lookup: CDR1 ENHRY, CDR2 SYGVKD. V lost 7 bases, J lost 1 base, and 5 bases stayed unmatched. This CDR3 has 14 amino acids. CDR3 sequence reads: CAINQGAHNYGYTF. The CDR3 region has the DNA TGTGCCATCAACCAGGGGGCTCATAACTATGGCTACACCTTC.

This sequence joins TRBV7-8 and TRBJ1-5, with D unresolved. The CDR3 loop spans 15 amino acids. Per the germline V gene, CDR1 is SGHVS and CDR2 is FQNEAQ. The V and J ends lost 5 bases and 1 base respectively, with 12 bases between them. The CDR3 region has the DNA TGTGCCAGCAGCCTCAATGGCCAGAGCAATCAGCCCCAGCATTTT. It translates to CASSLNGQSNQPQHF.

The rearrangement joins TRBV30 to TRBJ2-1; no definite D call. The germline V and J ends were trimmed by 5 bases and 6 bases, with 5 bases remaining between them. Per the germline V gene, CDR1 is GTSNPN and CDR2 is SVGIG (reference sequence). The CDR3 spans 10 residues. CDR3 amino acids: CAWGGNEQFF. The DNA for the CDR3 is TGTGCCTGGGGCGGCAATGAGCAGTTCTTC.

This clone was detected once. The V gene is TRBV6-5, the J gene TRBJ1-6, with 10 positions matching TRBD1. Germline-derived CDR1 and CDR2 are MNHEY and SVGAGI. CDR3 size: 15 residues. V was clipped by 4 bases and J by 13 bases; unmatched bases: 10. For the CDR3, the DNA is TGTGCCAGCAGTTCGCCCGGGACAGGGGTCTCGCCCCTCCACTTT. Translated: CASSSPGTGVSPLHF.

The V and J genes are TRBV10-3 and TRBJ2-7, with 7 bases identical to TRBD1. The CDR3 has 15 amino acids. Per germline, CDR1 ENHRY and CDR2 SYGVKD. Germline trimming cut 6 bases from V and 0 bases from J; bases unmatched to any gene: 8. CDR3 sequence: CAISLTGEYSYEQYF. In DNA, the CDR3 is TGTGCCATCAGCCTTACAGGGGAATACTCCTACGAGCAGTACTTC.

The chain combines TRBV5-4 with TRBJ2-5; 10 bases align to TRBD1. The germline V gene has CDR1 SGHNT and CDR2 YYREEE (reference sequence). This CDR3 is built from 15 residues. J was trimmed by 2 bases and V by 4 bases; bases with no gene match: 5. The CDR3, as DNA: TGTGCCAGCAGCCGAGGGGACAGGGGTCAAGAGACCCAGTACTTC. It specifies CASSRGDRGQETQYF.

The V and J genes are TRBV28 and TRBJ1-2, with D maybe TRBD1 (5 bases). The ends were cut back, 7 bases at V and 8 bases at J, with 11 bases in the middle. CDR1 and CDR2 (germline): MDHEN, SYDVKM. The CDR3 is 11 residues long. CDR3 residues: CASKDNEGYTF. The CDR3, as DNA: TGTGCCAGCAAGGACAACGAAGGCTACACCTTC.

V usage is TRBV5-1 and J usage is TRBJ2-7; D call uncertain. The length of the CDR3 is 13 residues. Germline-derived CDR1 and CDR2 are SGHRS and YFSETQ. Trimming shortened V by 1 base and J by 6 bases, and 11 bases separated the two germline ends. DNA of the CDR3: TGCGCCAGCAGCTTGACCGCAGCGAGCGAGCAGTACTTC. Translated: CASSLTAASEQYF.

This clone was seen once. The chain has TRBV5-4 and TRBJ2-2, with D perhaps matching TRBD2 (5 bases). This CDR3 is 14 amino acids long. Germline-derived CDR1 and CDR2 are SGHNT and YYREEE (reference sequence). Between the trimmed V and J ends, which lost 3 bases and 7 bases, there was a span of 13 bases. CDR3 loop: CASSWRTGNGELFF. The CDR3 DNA reads TGTGCCAGCAGCTGGAGGACGGGAAACGGGGAGCTGTTTTTT.

This clone was counted once. The V and J genes are TRBV7-2 and TRBJ2-7, with D perhaps matching TRBD1 or TRBD2 (6 bases each). The CDR3 totals 14 residues. V was trimmed by 5 bases and J by 6 bases, leaving 17 bases between them. The V gene's germline CDR1 is SGHTA and CDR2 FQGNSA. The CDR3 DNA reads as TGTGCCAGCAGCCCCCGGACGGGGGCCCTCGAGCAGTACTTC. Encoded protein: CASSPRTGALEQYF.